One and the same sample provided the 10 T cell receptor beta chains below, sequenced in a study of human T cells and chemical hapten exposure. As to time point: patch test 3, about 24 weeks after DPC sensitization. Treatment given: therapeutic diphenylcyclopropenone sensitization with weekly scalp DPC. TCRdb passed the RACE reads through MiXCR, listing each CDR3 protein once. Among more than 95,000 distinct CDR3 sequences listed, 27% were seen once. Sequencing used whole blood, obtained in connection with sensitization to the hapten diphenylcyclopropenone (DPC). The receptors were sampled from a man aged 35-49 years with alopecia areata. Some clones in this sample may be carry-over from other donors' samples.

V gene TRBV27 combines with J gene TRBJ2-1; 10 bases are shared with TRBD1. Losses at the gene ends were 6 bases for V and 4 bases for J; bases not matched to a gene: 6. The V gene's germline CDR1 is MNHEY and CDR2 SMNVEV (reference sequence). The CDR3 length is 15 residues. For the CDR3, the DNA is TGTGCCAGCAGAAAGGGACAGGGGTGGTACAATGAGCAGTTCTTC. It yields the protein CASRKGQGWYNEQFF.

This chain links TRBV4-2 with TRBJ2-7; D not resolved. The CDR3 is 13 residues long. Germline V CDR1 and CDR2: LGHNA, YNFKEQ. V lost 3 bases to trimming and J lost 1 base, with 7 bases between them. This CDR3 is CASSHDKSYEQYF. The DNA of the CDR3 is TGTGCCAGCAGCCATGACAAATCCTACGAGCAGTACTTC.

This clonotype came up a few times. The genes are TRBV24-1 and TRBJ2-5, with D perhaps assigned TRBD1 or TRBD2 (5 bases each). Deletions cut 4 bases from V and 9 bases from J, with 17 bases between. The length of the CDR3 is 14 residues. Germline CDR1 is KGHDR and CDR2 is SFDVKD. As DNA, the CDR3 is TGTGCCACCAGTGACCGGGACCCCACGGCGGCCCAGTACTTC. Protein sequence: CATSDRDPTAAQYF.

This clonotype has only a few counts. The CDR3 bases are TGTGCCAGCAGTTACACTCTGGGGACAGGGGATCATCAGCCCCAGCATTTT. Its translation: CASSYTLGTGDHQPQHF. The chain uses TRBV6-2 or TRBV6-3 and TRBJ1-5; 10 bases are shared with TRBD1. Germline CDR1 reads MNHEY; CDR2 reads SVGEGT. V was pared by 2 bases and J by 5 bases, with 9 bases of the junction left unmatched. The CDR3 runs to 17 residues.

The chain joins TRBV28 to TRBJ1-3; TRBD1 matches at 10 bases. This CDR3 spans 17 amino acids. V lost 7 bases to trimming and J lost 1 base; unmatched junction nucleotides: 10. CDR1 is MDHEN, CDR2 SYDVKM, per germline. CDR3 in amino acids: CASTQGQGMGSGNTIYF. As DNA, the CDR3 is TGTGCCAGCACCCAGGGACAGGGGATGGGGTCTGGAAACACCATATATTTT.

This clonotype appeared a few times. The CDR3 nucleotides are TGTGCCAGCAGTTACGAGGGGACTCCGTCCTACGAGCAGTACTTC. It encodes CASSYEGTPSYEQYF. This chain links TRBV6-6 with TRBJ2-7; D is possibly TRBD2 (6 bases). Trimming shortened V by 2 bases and J by 1 base, and 12 bases separated the two germline ends. In germline, CDR1 is MNHNY, CDR2 SVGAGI (reference sequence). This CDR3 region has 15 residues.

This chain connects TRBV20-1 to TRBJ1-6; D unclear. This CDR3 comprises 14 residues. Germline V gene data show CDR1 as DFQATT and CDR2 as SNEGSKA (reference sequence). CDR3 nucleotides: TGCAGCGCCGGAGACCGCTCCTATAATTCACCCCTCCACTTT. Encoded protein: CSAGDRSYNSPLHF.

The rearrangement joins TRBV19 to TRBJ2-3; D not resolved. The CDR3 is made up of 19 amino acids. V gave up 0 bases and J gave up 0 bases, with 19 bases separating them. From germline, CDR1 is LNHDA and CDR2 SQIVND (reference sequence). The CDR3, as DNA: TGTGCCAGTAGTATAGATCAATATTCCAGCCTTCGAAGCACAGATACGCAGTATTTT. Encoded protein: CASSIDQYSSLRSTDTQYF.

This chain uses TRBV9 with TRBJ2-5; 8 bases align to TRBD2. Per the germline V gene, CDR1 is SGDLS and CDR2 is YYNGEE. The CDR3 is 16 amino acids. The J segment lost 5 bases and the V segment lost 1 base, leaving 10 bases of the junction unmatched. This chain's CDR3 is CASSVSASGYRETQYF. CDR3 nucleotides: TGTGCCAGCAGCGTATCAGCTAGCGGGTACAGGGAGACCCAGTACTTC.

V usage is TRBV12-3 or TRBV12-4 and J usage is TRBJ2-3, with D unclear. CDR3 length: 13 residues. Trimming removed 5 bases from V and 1 base from J, with 7 bases in between. CDR3 region: CASSHLGTDTQYF. The DNA of the CDR3 is TGTGCCAGCAGTCACTTGGGCACAGATACGCAGTATTTT.